Listed below are T cell receptor beta chains from one sample, sequenced in a study of T cell changes during pregnancy in multiple sclerosis. The repertoire was sequenced with immunoSEQ multiplex PCR; TCRdb's copy has only in-frame clones and lacks some. The profile shows tens of thousands of clones, approximately 92% of them singletons. The material sequenced was CD4+ T cells from peripheral blood mononuclear cells, taken before pregnancy. Receptor source: a female donor with multiple sclerosis, enrolled in a pregnancy study. Each CDR3 is given with its conserved first and last residue. Fields, in order: D gene, clone size, V gene, J gene, CDR3 DNA, CDR3 protein. A D gene is named only where the DNA matches it firmly. The listing skips clone size in some rows; elsewhere it reads once, few, many or a size class.

D gene: .; clone size: once; V gene: TRBV7-9; J gene: TRBJ1-2; CDR3 DNA: TGTGCCAGCAGCTTAGAGGTGGGGGATGCGGGATATGGCTACACCTTC; CDR3 protein: CASSLEVGDAGYGYTF
D gene: .; clone size: .; V gene: TRBV27; J gene: TRBJ1-5; CDR3 DNA: TGTGCCAGCAGTTTTACCGGGTTCCAGCCCCAGCATTTT; CDR3 protein: CASSFTGFQPQHF
D gene: TRBD1; clone size: .; V gene: TRBV2; J gene: TRBJ1-4; CDR3 DNA: TGTGCCAGCAAGGACAGGCGGGGAGAAAAACTGTTTTTT; CDR3 protein: CASKDRRGEKLFF
D gene: TRBD2; clone size: once; V gene: TRBV5-4; J gene: TRBJ2-3; CDR3 DNA: TGTGCCAGCAGCCTGGGACTAGCGGGAGGCTTCCGCACAGATACGCAGTATTTT; CDR3 protein: CASSLGLAGGFRTDTQYF
D gene: .; clone size: .; V gene: TRBV7-6; J gene: TRBJ1-1; CDR3 DNA: TGTGCCAGCAGCTCCACAGGGATGAACACTGAAGCTTTCTTT; CDR3 protein: CASSSTGMNTEAFF
D gene: TRBD1; clone size: few; V gene: TRBV30; J gene: TRBJ1-1; CDR3 DNA: TGTGCCTGGAGTGTAGGGGGCAGCAACACTGAAGCTTTCTTT; CDR3 protein: CAWSVGGSNTEAFF
D gene: .; clone size: .; V gene: TRBV25-1; J gene: TRBJ1-1; CDR3 DNA: TGTGCCAGCAGGCAACCGGGGAACACTGAAGCTTTCTTT; CDR3 protein: CASRQPGNTEAFF
D gene: TRBD2; clone size: .; V gene: TRBV4-1; J gene: TRBJ2-7; CDR3 DNA: TGCGCCAGCAGCCAAGAGGTGGGACTAGCGGCATACGAGCAGTACTTC; CDR3 protein: CASSQEVGLAAYEQYF
D gene: TRBD2; clone size: .; V gene: TRBV7-6; J gene: TRBJ2-3; CDR3 DNA: TGTGCCAGCAGCCCACTGGCGGGAGGGCCAACAGATACGCAGTATTTT; CDR3 protein: CASSPLAGGPTDTQYF
D gene: .; clone size: few; V gene: TRBV4-2; J gene: TRBJ1-1; CDR3 DNA: TGTGCCAGCAGCCGCCAATCCAGGGGCGGCACTGAAGCTTTCTTT; CDR3 protein: CASSRQSRGGTEAFF
D gene: .; clone size: .; V gene: TRBV11-3; J gene: TRBJ2-2; CDR3 DNA: TGTGCCAGCAGCTCCTTAAGGGGATCTTGGGGGGAGCTGTTTTTT; CDR3 protein: CASSSLRGSWGELFF
D gene: .; clone size: .; V gene: TRBV15; J gene: TRBJ2-3; CDR3 DNA: TGTGCCACCAGCAGAGCGGTGACTACATCAGATACGCAGTATTTT; CDR3 protein: CATSRAVTTSDTQYF
D gene: TRBD1; clone size: .; V gene: TRBV10-3; J gene: TRBJ1-3; CDR3 DNA: TGTGCCAGTTCAGGGGGCACCGGAAACACCATATATTTT; CDR3 protein: CASSGGTGNTIYF
D gene: TRBD2; clone size: .; V gene: TRBV28; J gene: TRBJ2-2; CDR3 DNA: TGTGCCAGCAGCAAAGCTAGCGGAAGCTACACCGGGGAGCTGTTTTTT; CDR3 protein: CASSKASGSYTGELFF
D gene: .; clone size: once; V gene: TRBV6-1; J gene: TRBJ2-7; CDR3 DNA: TGTGCCAGCACTAGAGCGGTCTCCTACGAGCAGTACTTC; CDR3 protein: CASTRAVSYEQYF
D gene: TRBD1; clone size: .; V gene: TRBV18; J gene: TRBJ1-1; CDR3 DNA: TGTGCCAGCTCACGGGGACAGGTGAACACTGAAGCTTTCTTT; CDR3 protein: CASSRGQVNTEAFF
D gene: TRBD1; clone size: .; V gene: TRBV7-3; J gene: TRBJ1-1; CDR3 DNA: TGTGCCAGCAGCCCTCGGACAGGGGGCCACACTGAAGCTTTCTTT; CDR3 protein: CASSPRTGGHTEAFF
D gene: .; clone size: .; V gene: TRBV28; J gene: TRBJ1-2; CDR3 DNA: TGTGCCAGCAGTTCCCAGGGGTATAAGGGAACTAAAGACTATGGCTACACCTTC; CDR3 protein: CASSSQGYKGTKDYGYTF
D gene: .; clone size: .; V gene: TRBV10-3; J gene: TRBJ1-3; CDR3 DNA: TGTGCCATCAGTCATTCAGTCGATCCTGGAAACACCATATATTTT; CDR3 protein: CAISHSVDPGNTIYF
D gene: .; clone size: .; V gene: TRBV5-1; J gene: TRBJ2-7; CDR3 DNA: TGCGCCAGCAGCTTGGGAGACTACGAGCAGTACTTC; CDR3 protein: CASSLGDYEQYF
D gene: .; clone size: .; V gene: TRBV7-9; J gene: TRBJ2-1; CDR3 DNA: TGTGCCAGCAGCTTGACCCTAGAGCCTTACAATGAGCAGTTCTTC; CDR3 protein: CASSLTLEPYNEQFF
D gene: .; clone size: .; V gene: TRBV30; J gene: TRBJ1-3; CDR3 DNA: TGTGCCTGGAGTAGAGGGACTCCCTCTGGAAACACCATATATTTT; CDR3 protein: CAWSRGTPSGNTIYF
D gene: .; clone size: .; V gene: TRBV30; J gene: TRBJ2-1; CDR3 DNA: TGTGCCTGGAGGCGGGCTAGCCTTAATGAGCAGTTCTTC; CDR3 protein: CAWRRASLNEQFF
D gene: .; clone size: .; V gene: TRBV5-1; J gene: TRBJ2-7; CDR3 DNA: TGCGCCAGCAGCCGACAGACAGGCATGGACTACGAGCAGTACTTC; CDR3 protein: CASSRQTGMDYEQYF
D gene: TRBD1; clone size: .; V gene: TRBV5-4; J gene: TRBJ2-2; CDR3 DNA: TGTGCCAGCAGCCAATTGGGACAGGGTCGGGAAGGCGGGGAGCTGTTTTTT; CDR3 protein: CASSQLGQGREGGELFF
D gene: TRBD2; clone size: .; V gene: TRBV2; J gene: TRBJ2-2; CDR3 DNA: TGTGCCAGCAGGGAGGCGGGGGGCACCGGGGAGCTGTTTTTT; CDR3 protein: CASREAGGTGELFF
D gene: TRBD2; clone size: .; V gene: TRBV28; J gene: TRBJ2-7; CDR3 DNA: TGTGCCACCGGGGGACTAGCGGGGTGGTACTCCTACGAGCAGTACTTC; CDR3 protein: CATGGLAGWYSYEQYF
D gene: .; clone size: once; V gene: TRBV5-1; J gene: TRBJ2-4; CDR3 DNA: TGCGCCAGCAGCTTCTCTGCAGGGTACCCCAAAAACATTCAGTACTTC; CDR3 protein: CASSFSAGYPKNIQYF
D gene: .; clone size: .; V gene: TRBV5-1; J gene: TRBJ2-5; CDR3 DNA: TGCGCCAGCAGCCCCTTCGGGTACCAAGAGACCCAGTACTTC; CDR3 protein: CASSPFGYQETQYF
D gene: TRBD2; clone size: .; V gene: TRBV5-1; J gene: TRBJ2-1; CDR3 DNA: TGCGCCAGCAGCATGGGACTAGCGGGGGAAATAGGGGAGCAGTTCTTC; CDR3 protein: CASSMGLAGEIGEQFF
D gene: .; clone size: .; V gene: TRBV18; J gene: TRBJ1-3; CDR3 DNA: TGTGCCAGCTCACCGGACTCCGACAGGTCCATCGGAAACACCATATATTTT; CDR3 protein: CASSPDSDRSIGNTIYF
D gene: .; clone size: .; V gene: TRBV6-6; J gene: TRBJ1-3; CDR3 DNA: TGTGCCAGCAGTTACTCGATGACACGGGGAAACACCATATATTTT; CDR3 protein: CASSYSMTRGNTIYF
D gene: .; clone size: .; V gene: TRBV2; J gene: TRBJ2-2; CDR3 DNA: TGTGCCAGCAGGCGGGGGGCAGGGGGCACCGGGGAGCTGTTTTTT; CDR3 protein: CASRRGAGGTGELFF
D gene: .; clone size: .; V gene: TRBV6-5; J gene: TRBJ1-2; CDR3 DNA: TGTGCCGGGGGGAGGCCAGGAGAAAATGGCTACACCTTC; CDR3 protein: CAGGRPGENGYTF
D gene: .; clone size: .; V gene: TRBV5-1; J gene: TRBJ1-2; CDR3 DNA: TGCGCCAGCAGCCCCGGACAAGACTATGGCTACACCTTC; CDR3 protein: CASSPGQDYGYTF
D gene: .; clone size: .; V gene: TRBV29-1; J gene: TRBJ1-1; CDR3 DNA: TGCAGCGTCGATCCTAACGACAGCTATAACACTGAAGCTTTCTTT; CDR3 protein: CSVDPNDSYNTEAFF
D gene: .; clone size: few; V gene: TRBV19; J gene: TRBJ2-7; CDR3 DNA: TGTGCCAGTAGTGTTACTGAGGGAGGCGAGCAGTACTTC; CDR3 protein: CASSVTEGGEQYF
D gene: TRBD1; clone size: few; V gene: TRBV30; J gene: TRBJ1-2; CDR3 DNA: TGTGCCTGGAGTGTCCGACAGGGGGCAGTTTATGGCTACACCTTC; CDR3 protein: CAWSVRQGAVYGYTF
D gene: TRBD1; clone size: .; V gene: TRBV7-3; J gene: TRBJ2-1; CDR3 DNA: TGTGCCAGCAGCTTGGACAGGGCCTCGGTCAATGAGCAGTTCTTC; CDR3 protein: CASSLDRASVNEQFF
D gene: .; clone size: medium-sized; V gene: TRBV15; J gene: TRBJ1-2; CDR3 DNA: TGTGCCACCAGCAGAGATGTCGGAGGGAGTGGAGGCGGCTACACCTTC; CDR3 protein: CATSRDVGGSGGGYTF
D gene: .; clone size: .; V gene: TRBV7-3; J gene: TRBJ1-3; CDR3 DNA: TGTGCCAGCAGCTTAGGAGGGCAAACTGGAAACACCATATATTTT; CDR3 protein: CASSLGGQTGNTIYF
D gene: .; clone size: .; V gene: TRBV27; J gene: TRBJ2-1; CDR3 DNA: TGTGCCAGCAGTCCCCTTTGGGCAGGAGGGCCAAATGAGCAGTTCTTC; CDR3 protein: CASSPLWAGGPNEQFF
D gene: .; clone size: .; V gene: TRBV6-6; J gene: TRBJ2-5; CDR3 DNA: TGTGCCAGCAGTCCAGTCGGGGAGACCCAGTACTTC; CDR3 protein: CASSPVGETQYF
D gene: .; clone size: .; V gene: TRBV9; J gene: TRBJ1-6; CDR3 DNA: TGTGCCAGCAGCGCAGAAACAGGGAGATCACCCCTCCACTTT; CDR3 protein: CASSAETGRSPLHF
D gene: .; clone size: .; V gene: TRBV9; J gene: TRBJ2-3; CDR3 DNA: TGTGCCAGCAGCCCTCGGGGAAAACCTAGCACAGATACGCAGTATTTT; CDR3 protein: CASSPRGKPSTDTQYF
D gene: TRBD2; clone size: .; V gene: TRBV15; J gene: TRBJ2-1; CDR3 DNA: TGTGCCACCACACACGAGTACCTAGCGGGGAATGAGCAGTTCTTC; CDR3 protein: CATTHEYLAGNEQFF
D gene: TRBD1; clone size: once; V gene: TRBV6-1; J gene: TRBJ1-1; CDR3 DNA: TGTGCCAGTCGGAATGCCGGGACAGGGGAAGCTTTCTTT; CDR3 protein: CASRNAGTGEAFF
D gene: .; clone size: .; V gene: TRBV30; J gene: TRBJ1-3; CDR3 DNA: TGTGCCTGGAGTGCGGCTGGAAACACCATATATTTT; CDR3 protein: CAWSAAGNTIYF
D gene: .; clone size: once; V gene: TRBV5-4; J gene: TRBJ2-1; CDR3 DNA: TGTGCCAGCAGCTTTACAGGGTCCGATGAGCAGTTCTTC; CDR3 protein: CASSFTGSDEQFF
D gene: TRBD1; clone size: .; V gene: TRBV5-4; J gene: TRBJ1-2; CDR3 DNA: TGTGCCAGCAGCTTGAACCCGACAGGGGGCGATGGCTACACCTTC; CDR3 protein: CASSLNPTGGDGYTF
D gene: .; clone size: .; V gene: TRBV5-4; J gene: TRBJ2-3; CDR3 DNA: TGTGCCAGCAGTCTTCTATTAAGCACAGATACGCAGTATTTT; CDR3 protein: CASSLLLSTDTQYF
D gene: .; clone size: .; V gene: TRBV5-1; J gene: TRBJ1-4; CDR3 DNA: TGCGCCAGCAGCTTTTTCGCGGGGGAGGAAAAACTGTTTTTT; CDR3 protein: CASSFFAGEEKLFF
D gene: TRBD2; clone size: .; V gene: TRBV4-2; J gene: TRBJ2-1; CDR3 DNA: TGTGCCAGCAGCCAGGTACTAGCGGGGGAGAACAATGAGCAGTTCTTC; CDR3 protein: CASSQVLAGENNEQFF
D gene: .; clone size: .; V gene: TRBV5-4; J gene: TRBJ2-6; CDR3 DNA: TGTGCCAGCAGCTTGGGAACAGGCTCTGGGGCCAACGTCCTGACTTTC; CDR3 protein: CASSLGTGSGANVLTF
D gene: .; clone size: .; V gene: TRBV30; J gene: TRBJ1-5; CDR3 DNA: TGTGCCTGGAGTCAGGGATCGACTAGCAATCAGCCCCAGCATTTT; CDR3 protein: CAWSQGSTSNQPQHF
D gene: TRBD1; clone size: .; V gene: TRBV18; J gene: TRBJ1-2; CDR3 DNA: TGTGCCAGCTCACCCATTCCCCGGGACAGTCCTTATGGCTACACCTTC; CDR3 protein: CASSPIPRDSPYGYTF
D gene: .; clone size: .; V gene: TRBV6-5; J gene: TRBJ1-6; CDR3 DNA: TGTGCCAGCAGCCCCGGAGGGGCTGGAAATTCACCCCTCCACTTT; CDR3 protein: CASSPGGAGNSPLHF
D gene: TRBD1; clone size: .; V gene: TRBV19; J gene: TRBJ1-1; CDR3 DNA: TGTGCCAGCCGTGACAGGGGGAACACTGAAGCTTTCTTT; CDR3 protein: CASRDRGNTEAFF